This T cell receptor beta chain comes out of a study of blood T cell repertoires in COVID-19. Study at large: Nucleic acid was either cDNA or gDNA, and it came from T cells, B-cell-depleted T cells, or PBMCs.

Participant age was roughly 18 to 89 years, and participants resided in about 25 US areas. The study assigned cohorts using participant-reported clinical history. Germline V lookup: CDR1 MNHEY, CDR2 SVGEGT. V lost 2 bases to trimming and J lost 10 bases; unmatched junction nucleotides: 8. This CDR3 has 16 residues. As processed by the authors: Reference gene primers were amplified, and this amplification served to estimate nucleated cell counts. The table came from immunoSEQ multiplex PCR; TCRdb's copy has only in-frame clones and leaves some out. V, J and clone size are those of that table, while D and trimming were read from the DNA. The table records 400,000 to 550,000 clones, approximately 90% of them present only once.

Specimen: PBMCs or T cells enriched from blood (not recorded which). The clonotype was recovered from a young woman with acute COVID-19. V usage is TRBV6-2 or TRBV6-3 and J usage is TRBJ2-1; 13 bases map to TRBD2. This CDR3 is CASSYNSGTSGKEQFF. The CDR3 DNA is TGTGCCAGCAGTTACAACAGTGGGACTAGCGGGAAAGAGCAGTTCTTC.